Detailed here is one TCR beta chain. The V end lost 3 bases, the J end lost 4 bases, and 18 bases lay between the germline ends. The CDR3 contains 16 residues. The germline CDR1 and CDR2 sequences are SGHTA and FQGNSA. These data come from a study of cytomegalovirus exposure and HLA in healthy donors. About the research overall: Within an early data release were roughly 83 million unique TCRs drawn from HLA-typed donors.

With 60 Vbeta and 13 Jbeta primers, the PCR was carried out. This table comes from immunoSEQ multiplex PCR, and its TCRdb copy is limited to in-frame clones, with some not included. Altogether about 120,000 clones are present, 60% to 80% being singletons, with the ten largest covering approximately 2%. Sequenced input: PBMCs. The chain recombines TRBV7-2 with TRBJ1-2, with D tentatively TRBD1 (5 bases). This receptor was obtained from a human donor in good health. CDR3 residues: CASSLTTVVGIYGYTF. The CDR3 coding sequence is TGTGCCAGCAGCTTGACGACAGTAGTGGGGATCTATGGCTACACCTTC.